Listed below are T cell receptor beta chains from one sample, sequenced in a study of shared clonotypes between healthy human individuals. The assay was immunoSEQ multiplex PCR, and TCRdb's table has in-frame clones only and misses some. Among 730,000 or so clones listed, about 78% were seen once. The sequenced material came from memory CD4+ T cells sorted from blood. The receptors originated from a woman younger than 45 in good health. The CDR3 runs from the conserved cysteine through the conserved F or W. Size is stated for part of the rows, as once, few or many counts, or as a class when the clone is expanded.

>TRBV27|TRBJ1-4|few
CASSLWAGEKLFF
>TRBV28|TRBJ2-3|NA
CASRGTSGGTDTQYF
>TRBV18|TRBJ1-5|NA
CASSQGSNQPQHF
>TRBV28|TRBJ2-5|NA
CASSLHRGTQIQYF
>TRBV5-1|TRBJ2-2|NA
CASHRQGASDDTGELFF
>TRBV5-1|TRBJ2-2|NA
CASSSGAQNTGELFF
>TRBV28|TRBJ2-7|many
CASSPSRGYEQYF
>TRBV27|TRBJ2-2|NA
CASSLSRDSVTGELFF
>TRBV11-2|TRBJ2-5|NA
CASSLEASGVGETQYF
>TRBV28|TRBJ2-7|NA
CAGSGGAFYEQYF
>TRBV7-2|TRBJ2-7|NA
CASSLAPPDEQYF
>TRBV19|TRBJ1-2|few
CASSIGTENYGYTF
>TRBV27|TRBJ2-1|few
CASRSGQGGGYNEQFF
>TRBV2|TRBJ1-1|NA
CASSPQGVRNTEAFF
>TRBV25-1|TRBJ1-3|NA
CASSEAARSGNTIYF
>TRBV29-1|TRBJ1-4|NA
CSVQSRENEKLFF
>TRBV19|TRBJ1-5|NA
CASSTPEGWSGSQHF
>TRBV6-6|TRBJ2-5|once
CASSSRVHEETQYF
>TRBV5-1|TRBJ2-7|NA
CASRFSGAFSYEQYF
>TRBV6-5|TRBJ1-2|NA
CASSYSGARVEGYTF